This T cell receptor beta chain was sequenced in a study of shared T cell receptors in the human thymus. Sequencing was performed with immunoSEQ multiplex PCR; in TCRdb, only in-frame clones are kept and a portion is missing. The profile shows around 340,000 clones, around 93% of them singletons. Trimming left V 4 bases short and J 3 bases short, with 17 bases between. Germline lookup yields CDR1 SGHKS and CDR2 YYEKEE (reference sequence). The CDR3 covers 16 residues. The sample consisted of thymocytes. The receptor comes from a human donor. The chain couples TRBV5-5 to TRBJ2-4; D remains unclear. CDR3 DNA sequence: TGTGCCAGCAGCCGACGACTGGCTGACGGCAAAAACATTCAGTACTTC. The encoded protein is CASSRRLADGKNIQYF.